These T cell receptor beta chains were read from a single sample in a study of cytomegalovirus exposure and HLA in healthy donors. Assay: immunoSEQ multiplex PCR; the TCRdb copy retains only in-frame clones and omits some. The sample has 200,000 to 250,000 clones, over 80% seen once. The sequenced sample consisted of PBMCs. These receptors came from a boy between 2 and 10 years old in good health and CMV-seronegative. CDR3s include the opening cysteine and the closing phenylalanine or tryptophan. Fields, in order: clone size, D gene, J gene, V gene, CDR3 DNA, CDR3 protein. D genes are given only for firm matches. Clone size is given for some rows only: seen once, a few or many times, or a class if the clone is expanded.

>-|TRBD2|TRBJ2-3|TRBV30
TGTGCCTGGAGTACTTCTAGCGGGAGGGGCTACCCCACAGATACGCAGTATTTT
CAWSTSSGRGYPTDTQYF
>-|TRBD2|TRBJ2-1|TRBV15
TGTGCCACCAGCAGTGAGCGGGAGGGTTCCAATGAGCAGTTCTTC
CATSSEREGSNEQFF
>-|-|TRBJ2-1|TRBV30
TGTGCCTGGAGTGTTGAGGGATCTACTTACAATGAGCAGTTCTTC
CAWSVEGSTYNEQFF
>-|TRBD1|TRBJ2-3|TRBV29-1
TGCAGCGCCGAGCAGGGGGCGGGTGGCACAGATACGCAGTATTTT
CSAEQGAGGTDTQYF
>-|TRBD1|TRBJ1-4|TRBV23-1
TGCGCCAGCAGTCAGTGGGGACAGGGGGTTCAGGGAAAACTGTTTTTT
CASSQWGQGVQGKLFF
>-|-|TRBJ2-3|TRBV11-2
TGTGCCAGCAGCCGAGGTAGCCTAAGCACAGATACGCAGTATTTT
CASSRGSLSTDTQYF
>-|TRBD2|TRBJ2-1|TRBV9
TGTGCCAGCAGCGTAGATAGGGGACTAGCGGGGGGTGGTCAGGAAAGGCCGTTCTTC
CASSVDRGLAGGGQERPFF
>few|-|TRBJ2-7|TRBV4-1
TGCGCCAGCAGCCCTGTAGGTGGGGCATCCGACGAGCAGTACTTC
CASSPVGGASDEQYF
>-|TRBD1|TRBJ2-5|TRBV2
TGTGCCAGCAGTCCCACAGGGGGGGAGACCCAGTACTTC
CASSPTGGETQYF
>-|-|TRBJ2-7|TRBV9
TGTGCCAGCAGCGTAGCACCAGGTGACTACGAGCAGTACTTC
CASSVAPGDYEQYF
>-|TRBD1|TRBJ2-7|TRBV7-3
TGTGCCAGCAGCTCCGGGACAGGGGAGCAGTACTTC
CASSSGTGEQYF
>-|TRBD2|TRBJ2-3|TRBV2
TGTGCCAGCAGTGAAGAGCTAGCGGGGGGGCGGGATACGCAGTATTTT
CASSEELAGGRDTQYF
>-|TRBD2|TRBJ2-7|TRBV7-8
TGTGCCAGCAGCCTGACTAGCAGATACGAGCAGTACTTC
CASSLTSRYEQYF
>-|-|TRBJ2-4|TRBV5-4
TGTGCCAGCAGCGGGGGGACTTTAGCCAAAAACATTCAGTACTTC
CASSGGTLAKNIQYF
>-|-|TRBJ2-3|TRBV4-2
TGTGCCAGCAGACCCACTATAGGAGATACGCAGTATTTT
CASRPTIGDTQYF
>-|-|TRBJ1-2|TRBV18
TGTGCCAGCTCACCTGACCGGGGGGGTTACAGATTAGACTACACCTTC
CASSPDRGGYRLDYTF
>-|-|TRBJ2-2|TRBV18
TGTGCCAGCTCACCACCGTACAGAAAGAACACCGGGGAGCTGTTTTTT
CASSPPYRKNTGELFF
>-|-|TRBJ2-3|TRBV7-9
TGTGCCAGCAGCTTTATAGGAGCCTACACAGATACGCAGTATTTT
CASSFIGAYTDTQYF
>-|TRBD1|TRBJ1-2|TRBV6-5
TGTGCCAGCAGTCGCGGAGTACAGGGGGCTGGCTACACCTTC
CASSRGVQGAGYTF
>-|-|TRBJ2-7|TRBV7-9
TGTGCCAGCAGCCCGGTTACTCGGACGGGGACCTACGAGCAGTACTTC
CASSPVTRTGTYEQYF